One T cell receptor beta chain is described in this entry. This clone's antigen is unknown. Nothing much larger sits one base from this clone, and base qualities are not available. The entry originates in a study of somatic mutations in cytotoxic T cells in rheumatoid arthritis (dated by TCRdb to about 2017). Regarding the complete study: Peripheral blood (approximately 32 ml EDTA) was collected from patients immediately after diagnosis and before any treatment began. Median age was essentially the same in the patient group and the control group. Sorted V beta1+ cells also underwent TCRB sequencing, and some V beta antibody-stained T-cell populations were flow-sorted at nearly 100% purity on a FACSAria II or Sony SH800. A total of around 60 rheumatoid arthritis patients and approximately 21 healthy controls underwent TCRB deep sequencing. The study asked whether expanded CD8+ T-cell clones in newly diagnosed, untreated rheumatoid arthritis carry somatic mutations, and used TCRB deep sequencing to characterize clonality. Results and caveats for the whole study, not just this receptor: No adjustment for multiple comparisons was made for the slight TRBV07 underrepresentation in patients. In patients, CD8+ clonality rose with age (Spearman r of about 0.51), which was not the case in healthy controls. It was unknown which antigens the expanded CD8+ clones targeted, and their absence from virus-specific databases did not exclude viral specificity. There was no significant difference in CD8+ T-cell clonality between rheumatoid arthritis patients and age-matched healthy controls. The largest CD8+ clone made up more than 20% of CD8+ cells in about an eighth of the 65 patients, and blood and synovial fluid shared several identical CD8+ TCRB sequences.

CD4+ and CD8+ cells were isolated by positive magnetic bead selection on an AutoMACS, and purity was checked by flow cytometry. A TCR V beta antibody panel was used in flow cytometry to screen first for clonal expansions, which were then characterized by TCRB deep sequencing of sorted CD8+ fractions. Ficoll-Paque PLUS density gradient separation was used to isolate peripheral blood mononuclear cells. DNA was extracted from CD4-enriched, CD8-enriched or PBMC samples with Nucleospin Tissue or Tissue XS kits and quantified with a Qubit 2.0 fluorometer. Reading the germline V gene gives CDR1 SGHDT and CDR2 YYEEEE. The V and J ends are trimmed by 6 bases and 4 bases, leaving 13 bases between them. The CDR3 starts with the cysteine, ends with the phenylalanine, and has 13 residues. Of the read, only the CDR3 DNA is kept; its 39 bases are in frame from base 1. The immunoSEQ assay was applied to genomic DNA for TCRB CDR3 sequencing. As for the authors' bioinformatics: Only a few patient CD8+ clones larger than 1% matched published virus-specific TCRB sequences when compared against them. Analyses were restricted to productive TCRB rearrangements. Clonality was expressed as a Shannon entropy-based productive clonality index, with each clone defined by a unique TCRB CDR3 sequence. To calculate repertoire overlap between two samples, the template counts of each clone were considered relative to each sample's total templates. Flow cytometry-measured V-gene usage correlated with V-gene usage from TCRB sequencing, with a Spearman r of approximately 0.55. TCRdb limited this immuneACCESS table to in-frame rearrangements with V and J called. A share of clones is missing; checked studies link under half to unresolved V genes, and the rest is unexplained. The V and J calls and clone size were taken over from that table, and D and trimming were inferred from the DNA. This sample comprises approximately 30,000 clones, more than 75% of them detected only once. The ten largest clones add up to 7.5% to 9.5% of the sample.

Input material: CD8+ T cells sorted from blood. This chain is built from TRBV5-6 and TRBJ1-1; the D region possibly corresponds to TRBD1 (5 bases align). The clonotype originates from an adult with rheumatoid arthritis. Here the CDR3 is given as CASTPTGGTEAFF. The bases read TGTGCCAGCACCCCCACTGGGGGCACTGAAGCTTTCTTT. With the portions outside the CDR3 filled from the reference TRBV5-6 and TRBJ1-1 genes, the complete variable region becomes DAGVTQSPTHLIKTRGQQVTLRCSPKSGHDTVSWYQQALGQGPQFIFQYYEEEERQRGNFPDRFSGHQFPNYSSELNVNALLLGDSALYLCASTPTGGTEAFFGQGTRLTVV.